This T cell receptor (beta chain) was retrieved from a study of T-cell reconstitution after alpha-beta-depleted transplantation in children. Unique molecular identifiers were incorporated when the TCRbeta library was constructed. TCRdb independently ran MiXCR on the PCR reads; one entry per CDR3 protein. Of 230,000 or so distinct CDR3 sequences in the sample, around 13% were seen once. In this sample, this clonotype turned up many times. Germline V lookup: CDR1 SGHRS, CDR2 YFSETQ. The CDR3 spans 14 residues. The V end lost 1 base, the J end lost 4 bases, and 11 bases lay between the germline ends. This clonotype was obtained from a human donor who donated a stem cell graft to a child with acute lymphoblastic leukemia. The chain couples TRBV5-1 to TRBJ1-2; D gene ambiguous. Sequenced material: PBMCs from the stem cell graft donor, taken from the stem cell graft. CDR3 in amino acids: CASSLSGSLYGYTF. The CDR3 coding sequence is TGCGCCAGCAGCTTGTCGGGCAGCCTCTATGGCTACACCTTC. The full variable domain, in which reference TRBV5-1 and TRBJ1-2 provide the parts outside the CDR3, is KAGVTQTPRYLIKTRGQQVTLSCSPISGHRSVSWYQQTPGQGLQFLFEYFSETQRNKGNFPGRFSGRQFSNSRSEMNVSTLELGDSALYLCASSLSGSLYGYTFGSGTRLTVV.